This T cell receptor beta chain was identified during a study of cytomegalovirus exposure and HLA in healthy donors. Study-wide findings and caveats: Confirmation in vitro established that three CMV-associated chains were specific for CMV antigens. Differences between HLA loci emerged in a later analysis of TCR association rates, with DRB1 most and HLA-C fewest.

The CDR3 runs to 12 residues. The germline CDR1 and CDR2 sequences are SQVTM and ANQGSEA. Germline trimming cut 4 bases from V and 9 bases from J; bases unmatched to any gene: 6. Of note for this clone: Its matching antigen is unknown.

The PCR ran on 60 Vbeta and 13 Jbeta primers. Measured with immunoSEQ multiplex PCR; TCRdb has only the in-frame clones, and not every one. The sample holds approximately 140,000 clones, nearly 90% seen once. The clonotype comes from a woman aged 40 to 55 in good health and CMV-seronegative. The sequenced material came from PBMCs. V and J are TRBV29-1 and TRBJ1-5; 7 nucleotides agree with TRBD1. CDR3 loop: CSVAGGGGPQHF. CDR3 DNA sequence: TGCAGCGTTGCAGGGGGTGGGGGGCCCCAGCATTTT.